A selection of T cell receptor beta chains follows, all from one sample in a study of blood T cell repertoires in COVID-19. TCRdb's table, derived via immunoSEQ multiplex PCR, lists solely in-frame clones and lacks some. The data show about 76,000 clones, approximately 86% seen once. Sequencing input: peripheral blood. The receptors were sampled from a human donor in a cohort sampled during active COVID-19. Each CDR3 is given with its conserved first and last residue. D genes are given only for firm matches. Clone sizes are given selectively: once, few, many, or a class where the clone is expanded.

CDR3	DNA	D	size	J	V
CASRYRAEETQYF	TGTGCCAGCAGGTACAGGGCCGAAGAGACCCAGTACTTC	NA	NA	TRBJ2-5	TRBV2
CASSIARPNYEKLFF	TGTGCCAGTAGTATTGCCAGGCCCAACTATGAAAAACTGTTTTTT	NA	NA	TRBJ1-4	TRBV19
CASSASESISDYKNIQYF	TGTGCCAGCAGCGCGAGCGAGAGCATCTCAGACTACAAAAACATTCAGTACTTC	NA	NA	TRBJ2-4	TRBV9
CAISESMGPTSSYEQYF	TGTGCCATCAGTGAGTCGATGGGGCCTACCAGCTCCTACGAGCAGTACTTC	NA	NA	TRBJ2-7	TRBV10-3
CASSESGSGNTIYF	TGTGCCAGCAGTGAGTCAGGATCGGGAAACACCATATATTTT	NA	NA	TRBJ1-3	TRBV6-1
CASKDRDRGLYSNQPQHF	TGTGCCAGCAAAGACCGGGACAGGGGATTGTATAGCAATCAGCCCCAGCATTTT	TRBD1	few	TRBJ1-5	TRBV2
CASKGLSRADTQYF	TGTGCCAGTAAGGGCCTGTCGCGGGCAGATACGCAGTATTTT	NA	NA	TRBJ2-3	TRBV19
CASSIEAGRQYSNQPQHF	TGTGCCAGCAGCATAGAAGCGGGTAGACAGTATAGCAATCAGCCCCAGCATTTT	NA	NA	TRBJ1-5	TRBV21-1
CASSFIGRSHTGELFF	TGTGCCAGCAGCTTTATCGGGAGAAGTCACACCGGGGAGCTGTTTTTT	NA	once	TRBJ2-2	TRBV7-9
CSVESSGRTNEQFF	TGCAGCGTTGAAAGTAGCGGGAGGACAAATGAGCAGTTCTTC	TRBD2	once	TRBJ2-1	TRBV29-1
CASSLVTDSYEQYF	TGTGCCAGCAGCTTAGTCACAGACTCCTACGAGCAGTACTTC	NA	few	TRBJ2-7	TRBV7-9
CASSRTEDTEAFF	TGTGCCAGCAGCAGGACAGAGGACACTGAAGCTTTCTTT	NA	NA	TRBJ1-1	TRBV7-6
CASSKWKGALLIEQYF	TGTGCCAGCAGCAAGTGGAAGGGAGCGTTACTAATCGAGCAGTACTTC	NA	NA	TRBJ2-7	TRBV21-1
CASSNRGEKLFF	TGTGCCAGCAGTAACAGGGGTGAAAAACTGTTTTTT	TRBD1	few	TRBJ1-4	TRBV27
CASSSGGSGVNTGELFF	TGTGCCAGCAGCTCGGGAGGAAGCGGAGTAAACACCGGGGAGCTGTTTTTT	TRBD2	NA	TRBJ2-2	TRBV7-8
CASSLGGQGPNEKLFF	TGTGCCAGCAGCTTGGGGGGACAGGGGCCGAATGAAAAACTGTTTTTT	TRBD1	NA	TRBJ1-4	TRBV5-6
CASRQGGGNQPQHF	TGTGCCAGCCGTCAAGGGGGGGGCAATCAGCCCCAGCATTTT	NA	NA	TRBJ1-5	TRBV19
CASSQRLTYRVGEAFF	TGTGCCAGCAGCCAACGCCTTACGTATCGAGTTGGTGAAGCTTTCTTT	NA	NA	TRBJ1-1	TRBV14
CASRKGLAGGAGELFF	TGTGCCAGCAGAAAAGGACTAGCGGGAGGCGCCGGGGAGCTGTTTTTT	TRBD2	NA	TRBJ2-2	TRBV7-6
CASSLNRGAGGYTF	TGTGCCAGCAGCTTGAACAGGGGCGCTGGTGGCTACACCTTC	TRBD1	NA	TRBJ1-2	TRBV3-1/TRBV3-2
CASQIQGSRYNSPLHF	TGTGCCAGCCAGATACAGGGGTCTCGCTATAATTCACCCCTCCACTTT	TRBD1	NA	TRBJ1-6	TRBV2
CASSLARTGGRNQPQHF	TGTGCCAGCAGCTTAGCTCGGACAGGTGGACGCAATCAGCCCCAGCATTTT	TRBD1	NA	TRBJ1-5	TRBV11-2
CASSAITGTGPTGELFF	TGTGCCAGCAGCGCTATTACCGGGACAGGACCTACGGGGGAGCTGTTTTTT	TRBD1	many	TRBJ2-2	TRBV9
CASSELSGGAWTGELFF	TGTGCCAGCAGTGAGTTAAGCGGGGGGGCATGGACCGGGGAGCTGTTTTTT	TRBD2	NA	TRBJ2-2	TRBV25-1
CASSTLTGVGTGELFF	TGTGCCAGCAGCACCCTGACAGGGGTCGGCACCGGGGAGCTGTTTTTT	TRBD1	NA	TRBJ2-2	TRBV7-3
CASSSGGGADTQYF	TGTGCCAGCAGCTCGGGGGGCGGGGCAGATACGCAGTATTTT	NA	NA	TRBJ2-3	TRBV7-2
CAISEVQGDGYEQYF	TGTGCCATCAGTGAGGTCCAGGGGGATGGATACGAGCAGTACTTC	TRBD1	NA	TRBJ2-7	TRBV10-3
CASSPGQDRYTGELFF	TGTGCCAGCTCACCGGGGCAGGACCGATACACCGGGGAGCTGTTTTTT	NA	NA	TRBJ2-2	TRBV18
CASSQVWDRTYEQYF	TGTGCCAGCAGCCAAGTATGGGACAGGACCTACGAGCAGTACTTC	TRBD1	few	TRBJ2-7	TRBV3-1/TRBV3-2
CATLSTGPDEQFF	TGTGCCACCTTATCCACTGGGCCCGATGAGCAGTTCTTC	NA	NA	TRBJ2-1	TRBV6-5
CASSPTGSYGYTF	TGTGCCAGCAGCCCGACAGGGTCCTATGGCTACACCTTC	TRBD1	NA	TRBJ1-2	TRBV12-3/TRBV12-4
CASSDSGQGDYGYTF	TGTGCCAGCAGTGACTCCGGACAGGGTGACTATGGCTACACCTTC	TRBD1	NA	TRBJ1-2	TRBV25-1
CASSGRGRGVRDEQYF	TGTGCCAGCAGCGGTAGAGGGCGGGGGGTAAGAGACGAGCAGTACTTC	TRBD2	NA	TRBJ2-7	TRBV9
CASSRTGRGGYTF	TGTGCCAGCAGCCGGACAGGTCGGGGTGGCTACACCTTC	TRBD1	NA	TRBJ1-2	TRBV6-5
CASSPSDGQGPYGYTF	TGTGCCAGCAGTCCCTCGGATGGACAGGGGCCTTATGGCTACACCTTC	TRBD1	NA	TRBJ1-2	TRBV28
CASSSGSTDTQYF	TGCGCCAGCAGCTCGGGTAGCACAGATACGCAGTATTTT	NA	NA	TRBJ2-3	TRBV5-1
CASSQKSAPGGGNIQYF	TGTGCCAGCAGCCAAAAAAGTGCCCCGGGGGGCGGAAACATTCAGTACTTC	NA	NA	TRBJ2-4	TRBV4-2
CASSGGTSGSSYEQYF	TGTGCCAGCAGTGGTGGGACTAGCGGGAGCTCCTACGAGCAGTACTTC	TRBD2	NA	TRBJ2-7	TRBV25-1
CAISETEAKNIQYF	TGTGCCATCAGTGAGACAGAAGCCAAAAACATTCAGTACTTC	NA	NA	TRBJ2-4	TRBV10-3
CASSQARPRGDQETQYF	TGTGCCAGCAGCCAGGCTCGCCCGCGGGGGGACCAAGAGACCCAGTACTTC	TRBD2	NA	TRBJ2-5	TRBV3-1/TRBV3-2
CASRRTAAGYTF	TGTGCCAGCAGACGGACAGCCGCCGGCTACACCTTC	NA	NA	TRBJ1-2	TRBV6-5